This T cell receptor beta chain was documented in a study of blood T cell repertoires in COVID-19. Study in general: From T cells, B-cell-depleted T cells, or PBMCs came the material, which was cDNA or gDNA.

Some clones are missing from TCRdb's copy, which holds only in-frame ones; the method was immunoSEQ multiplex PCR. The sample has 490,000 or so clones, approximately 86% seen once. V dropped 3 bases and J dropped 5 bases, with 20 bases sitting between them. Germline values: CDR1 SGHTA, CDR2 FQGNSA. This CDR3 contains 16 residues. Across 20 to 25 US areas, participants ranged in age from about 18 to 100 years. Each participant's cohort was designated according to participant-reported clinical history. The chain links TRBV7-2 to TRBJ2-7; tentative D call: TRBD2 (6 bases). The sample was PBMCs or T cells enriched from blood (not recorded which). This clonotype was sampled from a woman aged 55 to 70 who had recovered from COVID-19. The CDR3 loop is CASSFPIGGPTNEQYF. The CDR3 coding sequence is TGTGCCAGCAGCTTCCCGATCGGGGGACCGACCAACGAGCAGTACTTC.